Listed here are 11 T cell receptor beta chains from one sample, sequenced in a study of T cells in localized non-small cell lung cancer. TCRdb keeps only in-frame clones here, not all; method: immunoSEQ multiplex PCR. The repertoire holds some 50,000 clones, with approximately 80% as singletons. The sequences come from peripheral blood mononuclear cells, collected before any cancer treatment. The origin of the receptors is a man aged 40 to 69 with stage III lung adenocarcinoma.

The chain joins TRBV29-1 to TRBJ1-1, with 8 nucleotides matching TRBD1. Trimming cost V 4 bases and J 4 bases; bases outside gene matches: 8. The V gene's germline CDR1 is SQVTM and CDR2 ANQGSEA. The CDR3 length is 14 residues. CDR3 DNA: TGCAGCGTTGTTATGACAGGGGTCTTCACTGAAGCTTTCTTT. This translates into CSVVMTGVFTEAFF.

The chain uses TRBV4-3 and TRBJ1-6; 7 bases match TRBD1. CDR1 is LGHNA and CDR2 is YSLEER in the germline V gene. The V segment lost 0 bases and the J segment 4 bases; nucleotides outside the gene matches: 9. This CDR3 region has 18 residues. CDR3 in amino acids: CASSQDHLTGTYNSPLHF. Here the CDR3 DNA reads TGCGCCAGCAGCCAAGACCACCTGACAGGGACTTATAATTCACCCCTCCACTTT.

This clone was recorded only once. This rearrangement joins TRBV6-6 to TRBJ2-5, with D perhaps TRBD2 (6 bases). CDR1 is MNHNY, CDR2 SVGAGI, per germline (reference sequence). Deletions cut 0 bases from V and 4 bases from J, with 9 bases between. The CDR3 is 14 residues long. CDR3 sequence: CASSYSGGGETQYF. CDR3 nucleotides: TGTGCCAGCAGTTACTCGGGGGGAGGAGAGACCCAGTACTTC.

Concerning this clone itself: Germline and junction disagree at one end, which may indicate a read error. The genes are TRBV11-3 and TRBJ1-2, with D possibly being TRBD1 (6 bases). This CDR3 is built from 11 residues. CDR1 is SGHNT and CDR2 is YENEEA in the germline V gene. The CDR3 region has the DNA TGTGCCAGCAGTAAGGGGGGGCCGGACCACTTC. It encodes CASSKGGPDHF. Full variable domain (missing parts from reference TRBV11-3 and TRBJ1-2): EAGVVQSPRYKIIEKKQPVAFWCNPISGHNTLYWYLQNLGQGPELLIRYENEEAVDDSQLPKDRFSAERLKGVDSTLKIQPAELGDSAVYLCASSKGGPDHFGSGTRLTVV.

The V and J genes are TRBV5-1 and TRBJ2-5; either TRBD1 or TRBD2 may fit D (6 bases each). The V end was cut by 1 base, the J end by 5 bases, with 24 bases between. In germline, CDR1 is SGHRS, CDR2 YFSETQ. CDR3 length equals 18 residues. The CDR3 loop is CASSLYKQGIGGRETQYF. The CDR3 DNA sequence: TGCGCCAGCAGCTTGTACAAACAGGGAATCGGGGGTCGGGAGACCCAGTACTTC.

The chain is built from TRBV7-7 and TRBJ2-5, with 11 bases matching TRBD1. V lost 5 bases, J lost 6 bases, and 5 bases stayed unmatched. Germline-derived CDR1 and CDR2 are SSHAT and FNYEAQ (reference sequence). The CDR3 contains 14 residues. CDR3 protein: CASSPGQGVKTQYF. The CDR3 DNA is TGTGCCAGCAGCCCGGGACAGGGGGTGAAGACCCAGTACTTC. The full variable domain, completed using reference TRBV7-7 and TRBJ2-5, is GAGVSQSPRYKVTKRGQDVTLRCDPISSHATLYWYQQALGQGPEFLTYFNYEAQPDKSGLPSDRFSAERPEGSISTLTIQRTEQRDSAMYRCASSPGQGVKTQYFGPGTRLLVL.

This clone was found once. V is TRBV5-6 and J is TRBJ1-5, with 9 nucleotides matching TRBD1. CDR3 length: 15 residues. The V segment lost 4 bases and the J segment 7 bases; nucleotides outside the gene matches: 9. Looked up from germline, CDR1 is SGHDT and CDR2 is YYEEEE. The CDR3 loop reads CASSQSGQGRQPQHF. CDR3 coding DNA: TGTGCCAGCAGCCAGTCGGGACAGGGACGCCAGCCCCAGCATTTT.

The chain carries TRBV5-1 and TRBJ2-1; tentatively, D is TRBD2 (6 bases). The CDR3 is 15 amino acids. V lost 4 bases and J lost 8, with 19 bases in between. The germline CDR1 and CDR2 sequences are SGHRS and YFSETQ. DNA of the CDR3: TGCGCCAGCAGCCTGAGCGGAGGGGTTCCCGATGAGCAGTTCTTC. Translated: CASSLSGGVPDEQFF.

V usage is TRBV4-1 and J usage is TRBJ2-1; tentatively, D is TRBD2 (6 bases). V was shortened by 0 bases and J by 1 base, with 13 bases between the two germline ends. From germline, CDR1 is MGHRA and CDR2 YSYEKL. This CDR3 region has 17 residues. The CDR3 loop reads CASSQEAGLHSYNEQFF. CDR3 nucleotide sequence: TGCGCCAGCAGCCAAGAGGCGGGGCTTCATTCCTACAATGAGCAGTTCTTC.

V gene TRBV20-1 combines with J gene TRBJ2-2; D not certain. V was clipped by 3 bases and J by 7 bases, with 6 bases between them. The germline gives CDR1 DFQATT, CDR2 SNEGSKA (reference sequence). CDR3 size: 11 residues. The CDR3 DNA follows: TGCAGTGCTAGTGTAGGCGGGGAGCTGTTTTTT. It translates to CSASVGGELFF.

Here the CDR3 reads CAISEVVGAQRGYTF. DNA of the CDR3: TGTGCCATCAGTGAGGTGGTTGGTGCCCAGCGGGGCTACACCTTC. The chain recombines TRBV10-3 with TRBJ1-2; D unclear. V was cut by 2 bases and J by 8 bases, with 18 bases left in between. The germline gives CDR1 ENHRY, CDR2 SYGVKD. CDR3 length equals 15 residues.